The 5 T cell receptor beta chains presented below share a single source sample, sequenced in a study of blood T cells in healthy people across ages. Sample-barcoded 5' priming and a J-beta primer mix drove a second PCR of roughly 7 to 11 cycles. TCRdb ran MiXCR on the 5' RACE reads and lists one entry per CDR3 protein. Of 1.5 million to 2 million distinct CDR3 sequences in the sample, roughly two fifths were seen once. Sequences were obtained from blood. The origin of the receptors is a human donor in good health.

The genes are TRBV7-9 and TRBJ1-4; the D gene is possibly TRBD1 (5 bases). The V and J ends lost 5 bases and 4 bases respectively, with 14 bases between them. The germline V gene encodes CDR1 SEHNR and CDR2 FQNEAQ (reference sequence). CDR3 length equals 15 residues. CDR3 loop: CASSPDGGDNEKLFF. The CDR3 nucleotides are TGTGCCAGCAGCCCAGACGGGGGGGATAATGAAAAACTGTTTTTT.

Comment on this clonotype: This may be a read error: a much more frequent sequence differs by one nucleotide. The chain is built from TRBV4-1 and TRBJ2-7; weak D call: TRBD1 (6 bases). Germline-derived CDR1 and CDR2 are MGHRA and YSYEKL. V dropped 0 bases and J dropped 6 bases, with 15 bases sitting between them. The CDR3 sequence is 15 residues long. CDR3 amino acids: CASSQDLNRVCEQYF. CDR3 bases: TGCGCCAGCAGCCAAGATCTGAACAGGGTCTGCGAGCAGTACTTC.

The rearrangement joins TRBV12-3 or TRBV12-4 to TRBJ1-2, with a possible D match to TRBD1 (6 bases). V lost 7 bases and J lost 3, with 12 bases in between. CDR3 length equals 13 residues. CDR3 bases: TGTGCCAGCACCACCAGGGGTTACTATGGCTACACCTTC. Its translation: CASTTRGYYGYTF.

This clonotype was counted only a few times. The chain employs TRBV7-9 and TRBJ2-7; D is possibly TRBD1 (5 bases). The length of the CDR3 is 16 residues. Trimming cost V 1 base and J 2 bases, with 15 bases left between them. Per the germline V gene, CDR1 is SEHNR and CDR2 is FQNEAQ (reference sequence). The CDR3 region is CASSLGVGRVAYEQYF. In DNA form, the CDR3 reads TGTGCCAGCAGCTTAGGAGTCGGCAGGGTTGCCTACGAGCAGTACTTC.

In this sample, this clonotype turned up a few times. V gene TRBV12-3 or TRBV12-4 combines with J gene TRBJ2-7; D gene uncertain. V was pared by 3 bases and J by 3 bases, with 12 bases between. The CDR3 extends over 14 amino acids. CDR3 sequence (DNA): TGTGCCAGCAGTTTGGCAGACGCATTCTACGAGCAGTACTTC. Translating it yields CASSLADAFYEQYF.